This TCR beta chain was sequenced during a study of T-cell reconstitution after alpha-beta-depleted transplantation in children. J lost 4 bases, V lost 3 bases, and 3 bases had no gene match. CDR3 size: 14 residues. It was with unique molecular identifiers that the TCRbeta library was prepared. TCRdb independently ran MiXCR on the PCR reads; one entry per CDR3 protein. Of roughly 500,000 distinct CDR3 sequences in the sample, approximately 20% were seen once. Sample: PBMCs from the stem cell graft donor, taken from the stem cell graft. The origin of this receptor is a human donor who donated a stem cell graft to a child with acute lymphoblastic leukemia. This sequence joins TRBV12-3 or TRBV12-4 and TRBJ2-5, with 9 bases identical to TRBD2. In DNA, the CDR3 is TGTGCCAGCAGTTTCTCAGCGGGAGGAGAGACCCAGTACTTC. Amino acid sequence: CASSFSAGGETQYF.